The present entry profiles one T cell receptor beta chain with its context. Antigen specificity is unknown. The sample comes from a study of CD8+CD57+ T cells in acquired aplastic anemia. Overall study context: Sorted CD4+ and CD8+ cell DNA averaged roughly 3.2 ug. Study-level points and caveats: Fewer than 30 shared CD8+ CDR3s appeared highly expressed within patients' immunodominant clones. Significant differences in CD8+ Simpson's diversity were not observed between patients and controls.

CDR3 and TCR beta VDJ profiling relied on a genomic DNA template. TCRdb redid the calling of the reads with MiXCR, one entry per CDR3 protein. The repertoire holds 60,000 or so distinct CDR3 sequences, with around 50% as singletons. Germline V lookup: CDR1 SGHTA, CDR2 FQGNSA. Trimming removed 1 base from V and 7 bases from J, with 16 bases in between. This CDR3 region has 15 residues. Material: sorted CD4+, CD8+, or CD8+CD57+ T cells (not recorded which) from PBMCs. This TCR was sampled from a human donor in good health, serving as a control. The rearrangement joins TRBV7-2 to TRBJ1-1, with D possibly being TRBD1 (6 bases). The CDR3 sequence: CASSLVTGAVDEAFF. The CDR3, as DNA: TGTGCCAGCAGCTTAGTAACGGGGGCCGTTGATGAAGCTTTCTTT.